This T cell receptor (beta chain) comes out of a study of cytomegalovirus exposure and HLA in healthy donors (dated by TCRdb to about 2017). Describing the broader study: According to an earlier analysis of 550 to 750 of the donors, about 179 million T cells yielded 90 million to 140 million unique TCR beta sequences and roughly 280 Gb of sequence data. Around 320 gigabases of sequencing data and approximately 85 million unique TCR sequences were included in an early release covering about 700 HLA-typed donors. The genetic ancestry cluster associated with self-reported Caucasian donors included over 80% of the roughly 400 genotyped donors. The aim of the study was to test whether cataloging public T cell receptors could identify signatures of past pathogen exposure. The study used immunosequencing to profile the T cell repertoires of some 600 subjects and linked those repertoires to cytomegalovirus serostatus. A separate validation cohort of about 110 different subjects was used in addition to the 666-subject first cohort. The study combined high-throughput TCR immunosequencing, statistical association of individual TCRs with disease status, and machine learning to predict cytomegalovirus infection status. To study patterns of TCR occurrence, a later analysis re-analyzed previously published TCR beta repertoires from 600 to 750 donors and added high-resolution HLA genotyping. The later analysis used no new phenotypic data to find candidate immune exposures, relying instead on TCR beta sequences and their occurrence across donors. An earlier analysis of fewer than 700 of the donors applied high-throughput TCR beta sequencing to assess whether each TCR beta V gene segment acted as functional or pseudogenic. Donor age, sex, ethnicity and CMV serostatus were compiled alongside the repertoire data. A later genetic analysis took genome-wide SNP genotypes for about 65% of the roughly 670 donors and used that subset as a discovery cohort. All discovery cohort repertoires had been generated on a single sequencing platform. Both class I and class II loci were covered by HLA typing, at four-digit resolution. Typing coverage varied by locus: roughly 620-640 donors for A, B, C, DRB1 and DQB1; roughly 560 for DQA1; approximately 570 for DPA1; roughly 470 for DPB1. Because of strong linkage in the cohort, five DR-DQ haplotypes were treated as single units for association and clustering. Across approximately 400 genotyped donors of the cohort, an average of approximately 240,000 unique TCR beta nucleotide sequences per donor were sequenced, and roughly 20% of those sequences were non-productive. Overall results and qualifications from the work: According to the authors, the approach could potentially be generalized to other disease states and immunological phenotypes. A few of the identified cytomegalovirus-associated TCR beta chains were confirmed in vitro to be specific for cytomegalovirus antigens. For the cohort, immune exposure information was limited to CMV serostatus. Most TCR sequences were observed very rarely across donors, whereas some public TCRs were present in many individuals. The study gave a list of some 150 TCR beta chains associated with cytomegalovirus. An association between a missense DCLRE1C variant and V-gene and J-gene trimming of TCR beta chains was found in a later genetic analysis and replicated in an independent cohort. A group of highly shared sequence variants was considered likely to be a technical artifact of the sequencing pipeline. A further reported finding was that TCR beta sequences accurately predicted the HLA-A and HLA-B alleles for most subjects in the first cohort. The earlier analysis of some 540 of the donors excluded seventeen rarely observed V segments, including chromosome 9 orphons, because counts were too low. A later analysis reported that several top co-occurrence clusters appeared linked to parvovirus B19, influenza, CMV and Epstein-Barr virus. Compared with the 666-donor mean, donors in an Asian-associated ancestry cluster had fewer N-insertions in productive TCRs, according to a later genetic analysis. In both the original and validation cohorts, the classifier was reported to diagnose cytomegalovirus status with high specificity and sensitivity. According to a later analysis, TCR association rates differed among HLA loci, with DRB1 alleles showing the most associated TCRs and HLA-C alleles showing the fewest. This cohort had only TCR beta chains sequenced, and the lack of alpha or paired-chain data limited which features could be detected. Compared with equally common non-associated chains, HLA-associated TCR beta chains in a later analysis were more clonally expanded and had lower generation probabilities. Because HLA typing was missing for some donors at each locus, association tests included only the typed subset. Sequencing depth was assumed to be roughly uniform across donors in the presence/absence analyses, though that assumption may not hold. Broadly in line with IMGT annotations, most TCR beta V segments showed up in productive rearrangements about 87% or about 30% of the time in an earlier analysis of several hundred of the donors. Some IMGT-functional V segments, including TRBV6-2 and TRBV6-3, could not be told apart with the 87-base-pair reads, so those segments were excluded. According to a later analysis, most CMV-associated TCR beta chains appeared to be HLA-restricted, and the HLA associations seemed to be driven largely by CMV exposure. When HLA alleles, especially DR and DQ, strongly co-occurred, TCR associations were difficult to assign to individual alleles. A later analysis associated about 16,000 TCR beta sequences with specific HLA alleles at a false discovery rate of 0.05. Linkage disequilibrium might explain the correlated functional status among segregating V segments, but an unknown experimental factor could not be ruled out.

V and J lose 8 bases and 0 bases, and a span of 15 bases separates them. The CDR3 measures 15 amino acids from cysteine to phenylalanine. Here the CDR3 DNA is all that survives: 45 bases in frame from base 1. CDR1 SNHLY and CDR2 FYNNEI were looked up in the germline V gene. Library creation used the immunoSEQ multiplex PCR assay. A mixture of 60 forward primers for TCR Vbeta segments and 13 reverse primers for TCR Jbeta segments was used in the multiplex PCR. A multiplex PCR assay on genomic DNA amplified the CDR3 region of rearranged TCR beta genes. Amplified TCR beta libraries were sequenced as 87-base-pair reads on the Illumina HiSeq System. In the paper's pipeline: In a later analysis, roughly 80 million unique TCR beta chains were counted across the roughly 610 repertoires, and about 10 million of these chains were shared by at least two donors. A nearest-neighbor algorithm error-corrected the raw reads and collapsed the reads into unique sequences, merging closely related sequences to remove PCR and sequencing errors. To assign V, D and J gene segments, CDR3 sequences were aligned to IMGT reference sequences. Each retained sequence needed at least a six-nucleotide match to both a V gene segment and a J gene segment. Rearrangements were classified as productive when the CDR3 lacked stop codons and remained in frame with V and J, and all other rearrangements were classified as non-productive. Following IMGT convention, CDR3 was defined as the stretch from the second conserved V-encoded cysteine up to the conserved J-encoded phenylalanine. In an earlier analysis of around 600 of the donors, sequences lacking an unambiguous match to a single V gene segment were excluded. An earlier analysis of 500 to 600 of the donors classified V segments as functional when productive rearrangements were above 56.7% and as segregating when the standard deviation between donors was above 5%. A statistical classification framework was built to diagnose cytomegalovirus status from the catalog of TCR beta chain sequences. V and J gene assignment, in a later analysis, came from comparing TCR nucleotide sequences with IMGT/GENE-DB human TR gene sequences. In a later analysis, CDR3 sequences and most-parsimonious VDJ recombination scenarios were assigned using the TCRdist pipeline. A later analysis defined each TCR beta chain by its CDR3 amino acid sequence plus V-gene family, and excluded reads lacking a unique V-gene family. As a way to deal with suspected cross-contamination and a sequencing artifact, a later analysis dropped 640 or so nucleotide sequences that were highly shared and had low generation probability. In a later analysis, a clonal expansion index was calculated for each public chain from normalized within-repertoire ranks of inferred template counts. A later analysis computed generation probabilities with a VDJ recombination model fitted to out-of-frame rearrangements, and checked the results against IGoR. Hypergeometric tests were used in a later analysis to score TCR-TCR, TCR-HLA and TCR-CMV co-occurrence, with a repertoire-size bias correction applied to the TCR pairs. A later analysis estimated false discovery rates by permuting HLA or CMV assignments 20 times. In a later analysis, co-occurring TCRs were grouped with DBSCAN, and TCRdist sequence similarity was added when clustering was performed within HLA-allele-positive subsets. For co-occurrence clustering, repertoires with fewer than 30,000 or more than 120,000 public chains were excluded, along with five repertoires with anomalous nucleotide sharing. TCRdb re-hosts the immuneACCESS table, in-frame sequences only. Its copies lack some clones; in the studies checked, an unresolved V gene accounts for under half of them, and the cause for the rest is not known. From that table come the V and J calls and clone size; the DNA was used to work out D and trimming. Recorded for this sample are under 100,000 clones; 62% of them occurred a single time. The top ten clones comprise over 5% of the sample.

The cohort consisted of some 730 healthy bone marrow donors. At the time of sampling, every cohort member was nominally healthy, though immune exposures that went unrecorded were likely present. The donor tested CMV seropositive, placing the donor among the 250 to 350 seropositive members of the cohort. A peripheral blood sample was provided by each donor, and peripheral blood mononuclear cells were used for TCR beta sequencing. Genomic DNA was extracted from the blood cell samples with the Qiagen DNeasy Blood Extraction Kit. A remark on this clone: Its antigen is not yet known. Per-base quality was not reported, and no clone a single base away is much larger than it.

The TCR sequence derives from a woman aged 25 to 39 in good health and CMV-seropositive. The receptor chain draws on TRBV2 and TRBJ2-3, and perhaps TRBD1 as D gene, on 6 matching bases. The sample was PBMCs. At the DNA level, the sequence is TGTGCCAGCCACCGACAGGTCTCTAGCACAGATACGCAGTATTTT. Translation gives CASHRQVSSTDTQYF.